These T cell receptor beta chains were read from a single sample in a study of naive and memory T cell subsets. A single record per CDR3 protein comes from TCRdb applying MiXCR to the UMI-ligation and nested PCR reads. The data show over 130,000 distinct CDR3 sequences, 15% to 25% seen once. The sequenced sample consisted of naive CD8+ T cells from blood. The origin of the receptors is a human donor in good health. Both conserved end residues are part of each CDR3. Fields, in order: clone size, D gene, V gene, J gene, CDR3 protein, CDR3 DNA. A D gene is named only where the DNA matches it firmly. Expanded clones are given a class, and other clones once, few, many or no size at all.

NA,TRBD1,TRBV13,TRBJ2-5,CASSEGTGVQETQYF,TGTGCCAGCAGCGAAGGGACAGGGGTTCAAGAGACCCAGTACTTC
few,TRBD2,TRBV6-5,TRBJ2-1,CASSYGLSGSSNEQFF,TGTGCCAGCAGTTACGGGCTCAGCGGGAGTTCCAATGAGCAGTTCTTC
few,TRBD2,TRBV27,TRBJ2-7,CASSGGAGYSYEQYF,TGTGCCAGCAGCGGTGGAGCGGGGTACTCCTACGAGCAGTACTTC
NA,TRBD2,TRBV28,TRBJ2-7,CASSPLSGRAKYEQYF,TGTGCCAGCAGTCCCTTGTCCGGGAGGGCCAAGTACGAGCAGTACTTC
few,NA,TRBV25-1,TRBJ2-7,CASSGQTPGGSYEQYF,TGTGCCAGCAGTGGGCAGACGCCCGGGGGCTCCTACGAGCAGTACTTC
few,NA,TRBV7-9,TRBJ2-2,CASSLEGHGELFF,TGTGCCAGCAGCTTGGAGGGGCACGGGGAGCTGTTTTTT
NA,NA,TRBV14,TRBJ2-1,CASSRPRSSYNEQFF,TGTGCCAGCAGCCGCCCACGGAGCTCCTACAATGAGCAGTTCTTC
NA,TRBD2,TRBV6-5,TRBJ2-1,CASSYSGTSGSPNEQFF,TGTGCCAGCAGTTACTCCGGGACTAGCGGGAGTCCCAATGAGCAGTTCTTC
NA,NA,TRBV20-1,TRBJ2-7,CSARAPLGRADSYEQYF,TGCAGTGCTAGAGCGCCCTTGGGGCGAGCAGACTCCTACGAGCAGTACTTC
NA,NA,TRBV20-1,TRBJ2-7,CSARVGTGYEQYF,TGCAGTGCTAGAGTCGGGACGGGCTACGAGCAGTACTTC
few,NA,TRBV19,TRBJ2-7,CASSRVILYEQYF,TGTGCCAGTAGTCGAGTCATCCTCTACGAGCAGTACTTC
few,NA,TRBV7-9,TRBJ2-1,CASERLNYNEQFF,TGTGCCAGCGAGCGACTGAACTACAATGAGCAGTTCTTC
NA,TRBD1,TRBV6-5,TRBJ2-7,CASSRTGGDYEQYF,TGTGCCAGCAGTCGCACAGGGGGAGACTACGAGCAGTACTTC
NA,NA,TRBV28,TRBJ2-7,CASSLHEGEGRGRYEQYF,TGTGCCAGCAGTTTACATGAAGGCGAGGGCAGGGGGAGGTACGAGCAGTACTTC
NA,TRBD1,TRBV6-2/TRBV6-3,TRBJ2-5,CASSYSIGLRELGGEETQYF,TGTGCCAGCAGTTACTCGATCGGTCTTCGGGAACTAGGGGGCGAAGAGACCCAGTACTTC